Described below is a single T cell receptor beta chain sequence and its context. The sample belongs to a study of blood T cell repertoires in COVID-19. CDR3 length equals 16 residues. V lost 0 bases and J 8 bases, leaving 17 bases between the germline ends. Germline values: CDR1 SGHRS, CDR2 YFSETQ. Original processing methods: Estimation of nucleated cell counts relied on the amplification of reference gene primers. Sequencing used immunoSEQ multiplex PCR; TCRdb keeps in-frame clones, though not all of them. V and J calls and clone size come straight from that table; D and trimming were deduced from the DNA. Of 95,000 to 150,000 clones detected, around 87% appear once; the ten largest clones hold less than 2.5%.

Sample: peripheral blood. The sequence was collected from a woman aged 45-65 years with acute or convalescent COVID-19. The chain recombines TRBV5-1 with TRBJ1-4; TRBD1 might be the D (5 bases). CDR3 residues: CASSLVADTRKEKLFF. The DNA for the CDR3 is TGCGCCAGCAGCTTGGTGGCGGACACAAGGAAGGAAAAACTGTTTTTT.